These 10 T cell receptor beta chains share one sample of origin, sequenced in a study of blood T cell repertoires in COVID-19. The data were produced by immunoSEQ multiplex PCR, yet TCRdb's version contains in-frame clones alone and is incomplete. The sample yields 43,000 or so clones, 85% to 95% seen once. Material for sequencing was peripheral blood. These TCRs come from a human donor in a cohort sampled during active COVID-19.

This clone was recorded a few times. The chain joins TRBV5-6 to TRBJ2-2, with TRBD1 matching 7 bases. The CDR3 consists of 18 residues. Germline CDR1 SGHDT, CDR2 YYEEEE. Losses at the gene ends were 0 bases for V and 5 bases for J; bases not matched to a gene: 13. CDR3: CASSLVRDSEIFTGELFF. CDR3 nucleotide sequence: TGTGCCAGCAGCTTGGTCAGGGACAGTGAAATTTTTACCGGGGAGCTGTTTTTT.

The chain combines TRBV5-1 with TRBJ1-2; 11 nucleotides line up with TRBD1. CDR3 length equals 15 residues. V lost 2 bases to trimming and J lost 4 bases; unmatched junction nucleotides: 4. In germline, CDR1 is SGHRS, CDR2 YFSETQ. CDR3 in DNA: TGCGCCAGCAGCTTTACCGGACAGGGGGCCTATGGCTACACCTTC. Its protein product is CASSFTGQGAYGYTF.

The CDR3 spells CASSPRERETQYF. The DNA of the CDR3 is TGTGCCAGCAGTCCACGGGAGAGAGAGACCCAGTACTTC. This chain links TRBV28 with TRBJ2-5; D is possibly TRBD2 (6 bases). The V gene lost 5 bases and the J gene lost 4 bases, with 11 bases spanning the gap. Germline CDR1 is MDHEN and CDR2 is SYDVKM. The CDR3 is 13 residues long.

The J gene is TRBJ2-5, the V gene TRBV5-6; 7 bases line up with TRBD1. There are 15 residues in the CDR3. V shed 2 bases, J shed 3 bases, and the junction held 7 bases outside the gene matches. CDR1 and CDR2 (germline): SGHDT, YYEEEE. The CDR3 DNA reads as TGTGCCAGCAGCTTACTAGGGACAGTCAAAGAGACCCAGTACTTC. The encoded protein is CASSLLGTVKETQYF.

The rearrangement uses TRBV27 and TRBJ2-1; 15 nucleotides line up with TRBD2. Trimming cost V 1 base and J 5 bases; bases outside gene matches: 12. The germline V gene has CDR1 MNHEY and CDR2 SMNVEV (reference sequence). The CDR3 extends over 20 amino acids. The CDR3: CASSLLSRTSGREANNEQFF. The CDR3 region has the DNA TGTGCCAGCAGTTTATTATCAAGGACTAGCGGGAGGGAAGCTAACAATGAGCAGTTCTTC.

The chain carries TRBV4-2 and TRBJ2-3; 8 nucleotides align to TRBD1. The CDR3 extends over 17 amino acids. With 0 bases clipped from V and 4 bases from J, the junction kept 9 bases outside the gene matches. Germline V gives CDR1 LGHNA, CDR2 YNFKEQ. This CDR3 reads CASSQDGGRGRPDTQYF. The CDR3 nucleotides read TGTGCCAGCAGCCAAGATGGTGGCAGGGGGCGCCCAGATACGCAGTATTTT.

This chain links TRBV9 with TRBJ2-2, with D hard to call. Germline V gene lookup returns CDR1 SGDLS and CDR2 YYNGEE. The CDR3 contains 14 residues. V shed 2 bases and J shed 6 bases, with 11 bases lying between them. The DNA for the CDR3 is TGTGCCAGCAGCGTTACCCCAGGCCCCGGGGAGCTGTTTTTT. This translates into CASSVTPGPGELFF.

This chain links TRBV7-3 with TRBJ1-2; 8 nucleotides match TRBD1. Germline CDR1 SGHTA, CDR2 FQGTGA. This CDR3 is built from 13 residues. The V gene end was trimmed by 5 bases and the J gene end by 5 bases; junction bases not matched to a gene: 4. This chain's CDR3 is CASSQGQGYGYTF. DNA for the CDR3: TGTGCCAGCAGCCAAGGACAGGGTTATGGCTACACCTTC.

J is TRBJ1-6 and V is TRBV7-4; D gene ambiguous. CDR1 is SGHVT and CDR2 is SQSDAQ in the germline V gene. Deletions cut 1 base from V and 5 bases from J, with 12 bases between. The CDR3 contains 16 residues. This chain's CDR3 is CASSLVPPRNNSPLHF. DNA for the CDR3: TGTGCCAGCAGCTTAGTTCCCCCGCGAAATAATTCACCCCTCCACTTT.

This clone was seen a single time. This chain uses TRBV30 with TRBJ1-6; D might be TRBD1 (6 bases). CDR1 and CDR2 (germline): GTSNPN, SVGIG (reference sequence). The ends were cut back, 1 base at V and 8 bases at J, with 21 bases in the middle. The CDR3 consists of 17 residues. In nucleotides, the CDR3 is TGTGCCTGGAGTGCTTTGAGAAGTCACAGGGTTGATTCACCCCTCCACTTT. Its protein product is CAWSALRSHRVDSPLHF.